Given below is one T cell receptor (beta chain) in context. The antigen is unknown. Authors of the study amplified TCR beta CDR3 regions from RNA transcripts. HTBI primers drove first-round RT-PCR of the TCR CDR3. A single record per CDR3 protein comes from TCRdb applying MiXCR to the multiplex PCR reads. The sample yields about 420,000 distinct CDR3 sequences, 12% to 15% seen once. The data stem from a study of T cells in Graves' hyperthyroidism and ophthalmopathy. Findings of the study overall: Most clonotypes expanded in thyroid above 0.001 were likewise present in blood.

Germline V gene lookup returns CDR1 LNHDA and CDR2 SQIVND (reference sequence). The CDR3 is made up of 14 amino acids. Trimming at V came to 3 bases and at J to 6 bases, leaving 4 bases not matched to a gene. Material: blood. V usage is TRBV19 and J usage is TRBJ2-4, with 8 positions matching TRBD1. This TCR derives from a woman aged 18-29 years with Graves' hyperthyroidism. The DNA of the CDR3 is TGTGCCAGTAGTATTACAGGGGGTGGAAACATTCAGTACTTC. Translated: CASSITGGGNIQYF. The full variable domain, completed using reference TRBV19 and TRBJ2-4, is DGGITQSPKYLFRKEGQNVTLSCEQNLNHDAMYWYRQDPGQGLRLIYYSQIVNDFQKGDIAEGYSVSREKKESFPLTVTSAQKNPTAFYLCASSITGGGNIQYFGAGTRLSVL.